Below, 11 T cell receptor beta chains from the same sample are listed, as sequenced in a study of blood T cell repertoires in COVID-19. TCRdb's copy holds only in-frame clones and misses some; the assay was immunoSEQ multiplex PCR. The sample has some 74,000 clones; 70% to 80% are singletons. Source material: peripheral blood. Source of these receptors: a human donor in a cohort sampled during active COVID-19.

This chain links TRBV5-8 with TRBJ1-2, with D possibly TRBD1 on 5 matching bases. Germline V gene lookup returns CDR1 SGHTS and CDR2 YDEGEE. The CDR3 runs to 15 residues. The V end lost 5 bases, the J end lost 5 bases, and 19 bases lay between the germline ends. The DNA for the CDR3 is TGTGCCAGCAGGGAAAGGGGCACCCCTGGTTATGGCTACACCTTC. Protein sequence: CASRERGTPGYGYTF.

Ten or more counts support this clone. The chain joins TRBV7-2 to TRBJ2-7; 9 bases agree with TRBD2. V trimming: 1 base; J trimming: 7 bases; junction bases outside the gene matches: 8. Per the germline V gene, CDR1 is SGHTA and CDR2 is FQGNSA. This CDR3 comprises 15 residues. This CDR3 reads CASSLEASGMREQYV. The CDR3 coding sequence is TGTGCCAGCAGCTTAGAGGCTAGCGGGATGCGAGAGCAGTACGTC.

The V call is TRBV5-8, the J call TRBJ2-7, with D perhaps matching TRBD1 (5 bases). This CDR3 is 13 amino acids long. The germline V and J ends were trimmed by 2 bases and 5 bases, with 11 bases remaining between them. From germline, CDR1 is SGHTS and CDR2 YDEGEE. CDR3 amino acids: CASSFVRAHEQYF. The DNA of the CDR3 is TGTGCCAGCAGCTTCGTCAGGGCCCACGAGCAGTACTTC.

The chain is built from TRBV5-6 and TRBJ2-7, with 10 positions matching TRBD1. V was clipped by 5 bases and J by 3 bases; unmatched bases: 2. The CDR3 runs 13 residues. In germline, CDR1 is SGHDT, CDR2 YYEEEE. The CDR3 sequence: CASSRDRGYEQYV. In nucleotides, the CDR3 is TGTGCCAGCAGTCGGGACAGGGGCTACGAGCAGTACGTC.

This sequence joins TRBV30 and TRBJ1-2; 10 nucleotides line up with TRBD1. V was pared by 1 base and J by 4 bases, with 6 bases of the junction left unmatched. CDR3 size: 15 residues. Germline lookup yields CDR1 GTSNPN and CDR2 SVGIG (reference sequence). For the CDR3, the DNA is TGTGCCTGGAGTGACCGGGACAGGGGCGTCTATGGCTACACCTTC. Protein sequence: CAWSDRDRGVYGYTF.

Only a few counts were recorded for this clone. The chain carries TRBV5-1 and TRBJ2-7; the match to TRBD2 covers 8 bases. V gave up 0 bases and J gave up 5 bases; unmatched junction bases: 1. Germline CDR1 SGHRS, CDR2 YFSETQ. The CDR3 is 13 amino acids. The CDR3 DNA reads TGCGCCAGCAGCTTGGCCGGGGGGGACGAGCAGTACGTC. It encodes CASSLAGGDEQYV.

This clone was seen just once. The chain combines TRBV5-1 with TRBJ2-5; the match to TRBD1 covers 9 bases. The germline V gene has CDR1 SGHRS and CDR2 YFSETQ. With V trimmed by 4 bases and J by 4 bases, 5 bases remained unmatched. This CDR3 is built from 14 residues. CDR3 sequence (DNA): TGCGCCAGCAGCATTACAGGGGGCGTAGAGACCCAGTACTTC. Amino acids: CASSITGGVETQYF.

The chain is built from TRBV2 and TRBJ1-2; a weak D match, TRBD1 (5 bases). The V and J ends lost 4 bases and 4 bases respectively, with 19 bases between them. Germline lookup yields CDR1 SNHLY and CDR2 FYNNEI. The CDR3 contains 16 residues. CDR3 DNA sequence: TGTGCCAGCAGTGGGCCCTTCGGGGGTAAGGGCTATGGCTACACCTTC. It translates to CASSGPFGGKGYGYTF.

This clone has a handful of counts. The CDR3, as DNA: TGTGCCAGCAGCCAGGCGGTGACAACTAATGAAAAACTGTTTTTT. It is translated as CASSQAVTTNEKLFF. The gene calls are TRBV7-8 and TRBJ1-4; no firm D call. Germline assignment: CDR1 SGHVS and CDR2 FQNEAQ. CDR3 length equals 15 residues. The V end lost 5 bases, the J end lost 0 bases, and 10 bases lay between the germline ends.

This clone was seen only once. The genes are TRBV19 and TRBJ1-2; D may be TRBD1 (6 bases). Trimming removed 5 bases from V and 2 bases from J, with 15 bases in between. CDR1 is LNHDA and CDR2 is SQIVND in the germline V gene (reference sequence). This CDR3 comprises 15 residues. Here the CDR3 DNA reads TGTGCCAGTAGTTCGATTTCGACAGGAAACTATGGCTACACCTTC. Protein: CASSSISTGNYGYTF.

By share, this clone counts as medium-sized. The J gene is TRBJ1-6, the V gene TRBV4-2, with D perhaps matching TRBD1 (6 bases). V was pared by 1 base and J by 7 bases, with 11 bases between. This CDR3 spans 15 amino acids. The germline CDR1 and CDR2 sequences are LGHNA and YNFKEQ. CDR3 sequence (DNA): TGTGCCAGCAGCCAAGGTACAGGGCCGAATTCACCCCTCCACTTT. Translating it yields CASSQGTGPNSPLHF.